The present TCR beta chain was sequenced within a study of blood T cell repertoires in COVID-19. Sequencing was performed with immunoSEQ multiplex PCR; in TCRdb, only in-frame clones are kept and a portion is missing. The sample consists of some 34,000 clones, around 83% of them appearing once. Losses at the gene ends were 7 bases for V and 6 bases for J; bases not matched to a gene: 5. The CDR3 runs 14 residues. Germline loops: CDR1 MNHNY, CDR2 SVGAGI (reference sequence). The sample was peripheral blood. The TCR was taken from a human donor in a cohort sampled during active COVID-19. J is TRBJ2-1 and V is TRBV6-6; 11 bases are a match to TRBD2. This CDR3 reads CASKLAGDFNEQFF. CDR3 nucleotides: TGTGCCAGCAAACTAGCGGGGGATTTCAATGAGCAGTTCTTC.